The 17 T cell receptor beta chains reported below all come from one sample, sequenced in a study of tumor and adjacent non-tumor tissue in lung cancer. RNA was extracted from bulk tissue without any cell sorting. Three rounds of nested PCR, following a modified ARM-PCR protocol, produced the TCRbeta library. TCRdb reprocessed the multiplex PCR reads with MiXCR, giving one entry per CDR3 protein. The sample yields roughly 140,000 distinct CDR3 sequences, around 60% seen once. Specimen: lung tumor tissue. All receptors come from a man aged 55 to 69 with small cell lung cancer.

Points on this clonotype: The CDR3 does not close with the conserved phenylalanine or tryptophan, likely indicating a read error. The chain employs TRBV6-2 or TRBV6-3 and TRBJ1-4, with D possibly matching TRBD1 (5 bases). The V end was cut by 6 bases, the J end by 11 bases, with 25 bases between. Germline V gene lookup returns CDR1 MNHEY and CDR2 SVGEGT. CDR3 length: 16 residues. The CDR3 reads CASSFGGHISEGKLFI. The CDR3, as DNA: TGTGCCAGCAGCTTTGGAGGACACATTTCCGAGGGGAAACTGTTTATT.

Notes on this clonotype: The final CDR3 position lacks the conserved phenylalanine or tryptophan, pointing to a likely read error. J is TRBJ2-3 and V is TRBV12-3 or TRBV12-4; unclear D gene. Trimming removed 5 bases at V and 9 bases at J, with 9 bases between. This CDR3 is 11 amino acids long. In DNA, the CDR3 is TGTGCCAGCAGTGTAGGTGACACGCAGTATTCT. This translates into CASSVGDTQYS.

The genes are TRBV6-5 and TRBJ2-2, with D perhaps TRBD2 (5 bases). Trimming stripped 4 bases from V and 9 bases from J, with 18 bases between. Per germline, CDR1 MNHEY and CDR2 SVGAGI. CDR3 length: 15 residues. Written as DNA, the CDR3 is TGTGCCAGCAGTTCCCACTTGCTGGGAGCCTGGGAGCTGTTTTTT. This encodes CASSSHLLGAWELFF.

Note on this clonotype: This may be a read error: a much more frequent sequence differs by one nucleotide. The chain uses TRBV5-1 and TRBJ2-7, with TRBD2 matching over 8 bases. Germline lookup yields CDR1 SGHRS and CDR2 YFSETQ. The CDR3 has 15 amino acids. With 2 bases clipped from V and 4 bases from J, the junction kept 8 bases outside the gene matches. The DNA of the CDR3 is TGCGCCAGCAGCTTATCGGGAGGGCCTGCATACGAGCAGTACTTC. Its translation: CASSLSGGPAYEQYF.

In the case of this clonotype: It is likely a read error, because the conserved phenylalanine at the end of the CDR3 is missing. The chain employs TRBV29-1 and TRBJ2-1; 7 bases map to TRBD2. There are 15 residues in the CDR3. Germline loops: CDR1 SQVTM, CDR2 ANQGSEA. CDR3 coding DNA: TGCTGCGGGGGAGCCGGGACGAGCTCCTACAATGAGCAGTTCTTA. Translating it yields CCGGAGTSSYNEQFL.

On this clonotype itself: A much larger clone differs from this one at a single base, so this may be a read error. This chain joins TRBV12-3 or TRBV12-4 and TRBJ2-7, with 11 nucleotides matching TRBD1. This CDR3 has 14 amino acids. This CDR3 reads CTSSPGQGGYEQYF. The CDR3 nucleotides read TGTACCAGCAGTCCGGGACAGGGGGGGTACGAGCAGTACTTC.

A single count supports this clonotype. The chain couples TRBV2 to TRBJ1-5, with a weak D call TRBD1 (5 bases). The CDR3 is 14 residues long. Trimming stripped 3 bases from V and 5 bases from J, with 11 bases between. Germline-derived CDR1 and CDR2 are SNHLY and FYNNEI. DNA of the CDR3: TGTGCCAGCAGTGAGGAGTGGGGCGATCAGCCCCAGCATTTT. Translated: CASSEEWGDQPQHF.

On this clonotype: A read error may produce the germline difference seen at one junction end. The chain has TRBV7-8 and TRBJ1-4; 7 bases line up with TRBD1. Germline V lookup: CDR1 SGHVS, CDR2 FQNEAQ. This CDR3 contains 14 residues. CDR3 residues: CTSSPRQGGEKLFF. The DNA for the CDR3 is TGTACCAGCAGCCCCAGACAGGGTGGTGAAAAACTGTTTTTT.

This clonotype was seen a handful of times. The chain recombines TRBV20-1 with TRBJ1-1; D not resolved. Germline assignment: CDR1 DFQATT and CDR2 SNEGSKA (reference sequence). The length of the CDR3 is 11 residues. V was clipped by 6 bases and J by 6 bases, with 11 bases between them. CDR3 in DNA: TGCAGTGCCCAAGGTACAGCTGAAGCTTTCTTT. Its protein is CSAQGTAEAFF.

In the case of this clonotype: A junction boundary mismatches the germline segment, possibly from a read error. The rearrangement links TRBV20-1 to TRBJ1-6; possibly TRBD1 for D (5 bases). The length of the CDR3 is 15 residues. The germline CDR1 and CDR2 sequences are DFQATT and SNEGSKA (reference sequence). The DNA of the CDR3 is TGCAGTGCTAGGGCCGGGACGGTGAATAATACACCCCTCCACTTT. It codes for CSARAGTVNNTPLHF.

This clonotype was observed a single time. The V and J genes are TRBV5-4 and TRBJ2-5; 8 nucleotides agree with TRBD2. This CDR3 comprises 14 residues. Germline loops: CDR1 SGHNT, CDR2 YYREEE (reference sequence). Germline trimming cut 5 bases from V and 7 bases from J; bases unmatched to any gene: 10. In nucleotides, the CDR3 is TGTGCCAGCAGGTGGGGCGGGAGGTCGATGACCCAGTACTTC. Translating gives CASRWGGRSMTQYF.

As for this clonotype: One base away lies a much larger clone, so this may be a sequencing read error. The chain is built from TRBV6-1 and TRBJ1-1; unclear D gene. CDR1 is MNHNS, CDR2 SASEGT, per germline. V lost 3 bases and J lost 4, with 9 bases in between. This CDR3 spans 13 amino acids. CDR3 in amino acids: CASSDRGCTEAFF. For the CDR3, the DNA is TGTGCCAGCAGTGACCGAGGTTGCACTGAAGCTTTCTTT.

V gene TRBV12-3 or TRBV12-4 combines with J gene TRBJ2-3; no clear D gene. The CDR3 runs to 14 residues. The CDR3 loop reads CSNSLEESTDTQYF. The CDR3, as DNA: TGTTCCAACAGTTTAGAGGAAAGCACAGATACGCAGTATTTT.

A note on this clonotype: The conserved phenylalanine or tryptophan is not found at the CDR3 terminus, so this likely reflects a read error. The rearrangement links TRBV29-1 to TRBJ2-5; TRBD2 matches at 7 bases. This CDR3 has 13 amino acids. Germline values: CDR1 SQVTM, CDR2 ANQGSEA. CDR3 nucleotide sequence: TGTAGCGTTGACGTGGAGGGAGGGGAGACCCAGTACCTC. Translated, it gives CSVDVEGGETQYL.

The J gene is TRBJ1-1, the V gene TRBV4-1; D might be TRBD1 (6 bases). The V end lost 2 bases, the J end lost 9 bases, and 19 bases lay between the germline ends. The germline CDR1 and CDR2 sequences are MGHRA and YSYEKL. The CDR3 consists of 15 residues. The CDR3 loop reads CASSQPSTKGEKAFF. CDR3 DNA: TGCGCCAGCAGCCAACCGAGTACGAAGGGGGAGAAAGCTTTCTTT.

Points on this clonotype: This sequence may be a read error, since a much larger clone differs from it by one base. The rearrangement joins TRBV20-1 to TRBJ2-7; the match to TRBD2 covers 9 bases. Germline CDR1 is DFQATT and CDR2 is SNEGSKA (reference sequence). The CDR3 covers 14 residues. With V trimmed by 4 bases and J by 6 bases, 10 bases remained unmatched. The CDR3 bases are TGCAGTGCTAAGGAGGTTAGCGGGAGCGGCGAGCAGTACGTC. It specifies CSAKEVSGSGEQYV.

Notes on this clonotype: The conserved closing phenylalanine or tryptophan is absent in this CDR3, likely reflecting a read error. The rearrangement links TRBV28 to TRBJ1-3; TRBD1 is a possible D gene (6 bases). CDR3 length: 14 residues. V was cut by 3 bases and J by 9 bases, with 15 bases left in between. Germline V gene lookup returns CDR1 MDHEN and CDR2 SYDVKM. The DNA of the CDR3 is TGTGCCAGCAGTTTGCGGGGGCAAGTTCGCACCATATATTTG. Translated: CASSLRGQVRTIYL.